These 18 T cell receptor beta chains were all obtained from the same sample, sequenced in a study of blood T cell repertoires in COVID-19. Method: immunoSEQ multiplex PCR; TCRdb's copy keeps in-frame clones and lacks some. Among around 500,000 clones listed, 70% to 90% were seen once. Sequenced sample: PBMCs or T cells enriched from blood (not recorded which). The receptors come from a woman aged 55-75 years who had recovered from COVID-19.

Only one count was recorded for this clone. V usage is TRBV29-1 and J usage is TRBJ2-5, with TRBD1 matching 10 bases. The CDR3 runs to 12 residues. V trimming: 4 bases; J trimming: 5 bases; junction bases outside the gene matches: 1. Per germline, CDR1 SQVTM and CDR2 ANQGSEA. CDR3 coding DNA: TGCAGCGTTGGACAGGGGGCGGAGACCCAGTACTTC. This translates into CSVGQGAETQYF.

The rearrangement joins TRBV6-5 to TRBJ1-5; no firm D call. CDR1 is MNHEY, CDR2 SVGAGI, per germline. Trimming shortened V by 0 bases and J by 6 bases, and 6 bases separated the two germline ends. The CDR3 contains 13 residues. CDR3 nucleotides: TGTGCCAGCAGTTACTCAGAGATTCAGCCCCAGCATTTT. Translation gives CASSYSEIQPQHF.

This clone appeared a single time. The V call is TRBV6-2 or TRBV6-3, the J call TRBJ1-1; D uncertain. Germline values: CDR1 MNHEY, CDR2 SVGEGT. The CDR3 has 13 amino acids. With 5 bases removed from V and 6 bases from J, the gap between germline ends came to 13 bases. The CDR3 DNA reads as TGTGCCAGCAGTCCCCTTTTTTTTCCTGAAGCTTTCTTT. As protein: CASSPLFFPEAFF.

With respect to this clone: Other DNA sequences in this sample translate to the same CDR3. The CDR3 reads CASRSSGETQYF. The CDR3 DNA reads TGTGCCAGCAGGAGTAGCGGGGAGACCCAGTACTTC. The genes are TRBV6-5 and TRBJ2-5; 7 bases agree with TRBD2. Trimming removed 6 bases from V and 5 bases from J; junction bases left unmatched: 3. The germline CDR1 and CDR2 sequences are MNHEY and SVGAGI. The CDR3 runs to 12 residues.

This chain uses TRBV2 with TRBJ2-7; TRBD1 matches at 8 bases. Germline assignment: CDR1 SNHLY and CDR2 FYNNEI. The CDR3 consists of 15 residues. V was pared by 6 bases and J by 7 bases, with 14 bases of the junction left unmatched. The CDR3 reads CASSASRQGALEQYF. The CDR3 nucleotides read TGTGCCAGCAGCGCTTCGCGTCAGGGGGCGCTTGAGCAGTACTTC.

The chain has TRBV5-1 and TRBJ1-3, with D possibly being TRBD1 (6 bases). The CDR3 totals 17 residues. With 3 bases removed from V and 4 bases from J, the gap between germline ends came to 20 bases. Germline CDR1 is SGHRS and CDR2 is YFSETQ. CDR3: CASSSWGPAGLGNTIYF. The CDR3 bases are TGCGCCAGCAGCTCTTGGGGGCCGGCAGGGTTGGGAAACACCATATATTTT.

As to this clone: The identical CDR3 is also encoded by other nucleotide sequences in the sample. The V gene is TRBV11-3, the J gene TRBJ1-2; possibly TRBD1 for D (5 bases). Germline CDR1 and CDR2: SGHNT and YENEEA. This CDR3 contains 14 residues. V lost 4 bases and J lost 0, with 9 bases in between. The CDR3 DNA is TGTGCCAGCAGCTCCCAGGGCGCTAACTATGGCTACACCTTC. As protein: CASSSQGANYGYTF.

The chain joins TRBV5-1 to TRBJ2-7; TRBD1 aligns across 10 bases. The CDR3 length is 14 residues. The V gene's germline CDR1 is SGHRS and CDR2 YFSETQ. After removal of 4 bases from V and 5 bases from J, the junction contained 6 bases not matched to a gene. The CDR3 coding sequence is TGCGCCAGCAGCCGGGGGACAGGGGACCACGAGCAGTACTTC. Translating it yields CASSRGTGDHEQYF.

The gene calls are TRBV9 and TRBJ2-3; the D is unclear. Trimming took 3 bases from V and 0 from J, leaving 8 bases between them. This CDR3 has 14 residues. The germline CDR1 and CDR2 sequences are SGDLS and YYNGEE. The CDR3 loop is CASSALPSTDTQYF. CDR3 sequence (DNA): TGTGCCAGCAGCGCCCTCCCTAGCACAGATACGCAGTATTTT.

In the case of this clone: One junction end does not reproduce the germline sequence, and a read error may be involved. CDR3 residues: CASSLGASPETQYF. The CDR3 region has the DNA TGCGCCAGCAGTTTGGGAGCTAGTCCCGAGACCCAGTACTTC. The chain is built from TRBV5-1 and TRBJ2-5, with a tentative D call TRBD2 (5 bases). The V gene's germline CDR1 is SGHRS and CDR2 YFSETQ. The length of the CDR3 is 14 residues.

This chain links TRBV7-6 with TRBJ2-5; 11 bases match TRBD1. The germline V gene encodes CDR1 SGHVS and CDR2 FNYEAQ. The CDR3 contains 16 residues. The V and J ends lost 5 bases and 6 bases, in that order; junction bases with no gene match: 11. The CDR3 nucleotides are TGTGCCAGCAGCCCGCCGGGACAGGGGGACATAAAGACCCAGTACTTC. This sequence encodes CASSPPGQGDIKTQYF.

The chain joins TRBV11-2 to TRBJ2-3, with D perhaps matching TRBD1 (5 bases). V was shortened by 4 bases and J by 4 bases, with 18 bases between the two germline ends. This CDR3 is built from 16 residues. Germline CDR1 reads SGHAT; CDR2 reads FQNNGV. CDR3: CASSSLVGLGADTQYF. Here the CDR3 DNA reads TGTGCCAGCAGCTCGCTCGTGGGCCTAGGGGCAGATACGCAGTATTTT.

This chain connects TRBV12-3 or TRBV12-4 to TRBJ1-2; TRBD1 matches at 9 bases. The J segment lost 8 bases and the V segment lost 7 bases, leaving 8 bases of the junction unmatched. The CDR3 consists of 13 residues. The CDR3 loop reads CASTGTGTEGYTF. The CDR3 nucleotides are TGTGCCAGCACCGGGACAGGGACGGAGGGCTACACCTTC.

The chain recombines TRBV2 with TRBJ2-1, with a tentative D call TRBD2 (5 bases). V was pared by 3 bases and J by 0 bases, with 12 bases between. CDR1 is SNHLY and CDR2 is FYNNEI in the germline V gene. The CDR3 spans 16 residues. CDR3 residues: CASSDRGLSSYNEQFF. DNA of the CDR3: TGTGCCAGCAGTGACCGCGGACTGAGCTCCTACAATGAGCAGTTCTTC. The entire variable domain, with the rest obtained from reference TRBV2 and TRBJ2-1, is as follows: EPEVTQTPSHQVTQMGQEVILRCVPISNHLYFYWYRQILGQKVEFLVSFYNNEISEKSEIFDDQFSVERPDGSNFTLKIRSTKLEDSAMYFCASSDRGLSSYNEQFFGPGTRLTVL.

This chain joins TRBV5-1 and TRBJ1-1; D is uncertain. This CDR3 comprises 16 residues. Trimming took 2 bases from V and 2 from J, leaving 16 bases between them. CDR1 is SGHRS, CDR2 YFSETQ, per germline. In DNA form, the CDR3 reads TGCGCCAGCAGCTTAAGAATATCCGAGGAAAACACTGAAGCTTTCTTT. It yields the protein CASSLRISEENTEAFF.

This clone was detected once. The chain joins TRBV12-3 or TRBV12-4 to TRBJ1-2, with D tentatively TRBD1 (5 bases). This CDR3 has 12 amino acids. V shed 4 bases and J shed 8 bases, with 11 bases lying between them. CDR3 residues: CASSSPGIGYTF. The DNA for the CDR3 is TGTGCCAGCAGTTCCCCAGGGATCGGCTACACCTTC.

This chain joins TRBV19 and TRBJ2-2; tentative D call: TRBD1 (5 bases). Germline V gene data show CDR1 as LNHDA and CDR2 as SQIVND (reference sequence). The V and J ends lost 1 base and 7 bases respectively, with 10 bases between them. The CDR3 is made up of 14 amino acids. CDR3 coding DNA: TGTGCCAGTAGTATAGCAGGGTTGGGCGGGGAGCTGTTTTTT. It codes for CASSIAGLGGELFF.

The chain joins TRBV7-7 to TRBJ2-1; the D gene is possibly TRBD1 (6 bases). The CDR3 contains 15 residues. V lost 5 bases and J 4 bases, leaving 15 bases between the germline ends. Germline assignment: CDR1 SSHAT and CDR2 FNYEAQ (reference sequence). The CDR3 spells CASSQNTGLYNEQFF. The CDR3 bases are TGTGCCAGCAGCCAGAATACAGGGCTTTACAATGAGCAGTTCTTC.